This TCR beta chain was recorded in a study of vaccination and CD4 T cells after COVID-19. Overall study context: Post-COVID draws followed diagnosis by a median roughly 93 days (range 35 to 161). Study results and limitations: Median reactive clonotypes, those recognizing SARS-CoV-2, rose from 21 to 38, not significantly. Nearly all convalescent vaccine-specific clones, 304 of 307, recognized only SARS-CoV-2 spike.

This clonotype was found a few times. The antigen remains unidentified. Treatment here: roughly 11-day PBMC culture with coronavirus spike peptide pools or control peptides (ViraFEST assay). An Oncomine TCR Beta short-read assay was used to sequence the DNA from cultured CD4+ T cells. TCRdb re-derived calls from the PCR reads in MiXCR, one entry per CDR3 protein. The sample has fewer than 15,000 distinct CDR3 sequences, roughly 30% seen once; the top ten hold about 15%. Deletions cut 5 bases from V and 8 bases from J, with 12 bases between. In germline, CDR1 is SGHTA, CDR2 FQGNSA. CDR3 length: 13 amino acids.

Sequenced material: cultured CD4+ T cells from blood. This receptor was identified in a human donor with COVID-19. J is TRBJ2-2 and V is TRBV7-2; weak D call: TRBD2 (6 bases). In DNA form, the CDR3 reads TGTGCCAGCAGCCGGGACCGGGGGGGGGAGCTGTTTTTT. This codes for CASSRDRGGELFF.